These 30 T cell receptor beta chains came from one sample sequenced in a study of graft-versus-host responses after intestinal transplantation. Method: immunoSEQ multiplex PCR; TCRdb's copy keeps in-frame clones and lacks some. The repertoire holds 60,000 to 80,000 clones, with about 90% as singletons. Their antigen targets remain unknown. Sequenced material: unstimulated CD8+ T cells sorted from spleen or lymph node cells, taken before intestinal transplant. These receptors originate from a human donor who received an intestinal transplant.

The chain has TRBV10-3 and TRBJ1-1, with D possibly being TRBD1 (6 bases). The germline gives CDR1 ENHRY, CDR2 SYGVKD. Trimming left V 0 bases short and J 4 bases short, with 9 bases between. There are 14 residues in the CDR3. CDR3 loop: CAISESKGGTEAFF. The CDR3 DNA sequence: TGTGCCATCAGTGAGTCAAAAGGGGGCACTGAAGCTTTCTTT.

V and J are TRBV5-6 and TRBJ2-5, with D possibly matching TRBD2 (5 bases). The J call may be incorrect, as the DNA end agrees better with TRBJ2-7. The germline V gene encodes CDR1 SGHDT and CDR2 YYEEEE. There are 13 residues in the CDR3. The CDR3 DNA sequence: TGTGCCAGCAGCATGGGGAGCGTTTACGAGCAGTACTTC. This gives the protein CASSMGSVYEQYF.

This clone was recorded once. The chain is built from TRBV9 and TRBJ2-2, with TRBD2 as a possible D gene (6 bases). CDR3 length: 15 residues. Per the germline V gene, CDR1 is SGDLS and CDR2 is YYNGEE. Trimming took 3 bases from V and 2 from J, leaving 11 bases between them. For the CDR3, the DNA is TGTGCCAGCAGCGCCGCGGGACTTAACACCGGGGAGCTGTTTTTT. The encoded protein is CASSAAGLNTGELFF.

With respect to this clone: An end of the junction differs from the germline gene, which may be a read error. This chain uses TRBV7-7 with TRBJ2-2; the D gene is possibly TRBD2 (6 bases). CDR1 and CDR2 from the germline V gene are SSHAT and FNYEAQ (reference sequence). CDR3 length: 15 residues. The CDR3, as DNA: TGTGCTAGCAGCTTAGTTGGGGGGAGCACCGGGGAGCTGTTTTTT. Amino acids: CASSLVGGSTGELFF.

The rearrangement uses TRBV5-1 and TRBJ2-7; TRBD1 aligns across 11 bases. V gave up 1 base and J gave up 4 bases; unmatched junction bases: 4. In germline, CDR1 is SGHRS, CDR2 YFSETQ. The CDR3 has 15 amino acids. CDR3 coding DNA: TGCGCCAGCAGCTTGCCCGGGACAGGGGGATACGAGCAGTACTTC. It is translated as CASSLPGTGGYEQYF. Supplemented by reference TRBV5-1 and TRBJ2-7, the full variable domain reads KAGVTQTPRYLIKTRGQQVTLSCSPISGHRSVSWYQQTPGQGLQFLFEYFSETQRNKGNFPGRFSGRQFSNSRSEMNVSTLELGDSALYLCASSLPGTGGYEQYFGPGTRLTVT.

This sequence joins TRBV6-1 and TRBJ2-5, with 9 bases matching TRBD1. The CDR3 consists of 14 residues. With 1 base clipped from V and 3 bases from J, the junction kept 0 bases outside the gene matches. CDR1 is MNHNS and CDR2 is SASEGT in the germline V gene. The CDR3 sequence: CASSEGDREETQYF. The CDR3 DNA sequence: TGTGCCAGCAGTGAAGGGGACAGGGAAGAGACCCAGTACTTC.

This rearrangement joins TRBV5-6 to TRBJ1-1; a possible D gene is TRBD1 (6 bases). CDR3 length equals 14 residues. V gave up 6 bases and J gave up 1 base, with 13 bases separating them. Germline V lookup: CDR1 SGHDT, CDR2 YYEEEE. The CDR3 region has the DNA TGTGCCAGCACCACAGGGTTCGGGAACACTGAAGCTTTCTTT. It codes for CASTTGFGNTEAFF. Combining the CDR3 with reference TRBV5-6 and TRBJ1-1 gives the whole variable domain DAGVTQSPTHLIKTRGQQVTLRCSPKSGHDTVSWYQQALGQGPQFIFQYYEEEERQRGNFPDRFSGHQFPNYSSELNVNALLLGDSALYLCASTTGFGNTEAFFGQGTRLTVV.

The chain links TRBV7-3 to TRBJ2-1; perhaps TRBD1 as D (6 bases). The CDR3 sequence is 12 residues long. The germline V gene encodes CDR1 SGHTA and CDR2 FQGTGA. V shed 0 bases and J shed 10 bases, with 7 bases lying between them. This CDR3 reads CASSLTGTEQFF. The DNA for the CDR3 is TGTGCCAGCAGCTTAACGGGGACAGAGCAGTTCTTC.

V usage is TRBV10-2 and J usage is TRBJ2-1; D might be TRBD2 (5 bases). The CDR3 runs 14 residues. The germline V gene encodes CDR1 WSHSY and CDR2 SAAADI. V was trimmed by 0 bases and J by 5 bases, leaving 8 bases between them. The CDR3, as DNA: TGCGCCAGCAGTGAGTCGAGGGCCGACAATGAGCAGTTCTTC. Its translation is CASSESRADNEQFF.

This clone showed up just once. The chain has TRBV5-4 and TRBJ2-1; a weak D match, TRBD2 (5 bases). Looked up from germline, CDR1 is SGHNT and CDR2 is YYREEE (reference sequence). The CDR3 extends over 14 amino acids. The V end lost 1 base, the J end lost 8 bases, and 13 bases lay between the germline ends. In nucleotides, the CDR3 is TGTGCCAGCAGCTTGCGGGCTAGCCAGGATGAGCAGTTCTTC. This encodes CASSLRASQDEQFF.

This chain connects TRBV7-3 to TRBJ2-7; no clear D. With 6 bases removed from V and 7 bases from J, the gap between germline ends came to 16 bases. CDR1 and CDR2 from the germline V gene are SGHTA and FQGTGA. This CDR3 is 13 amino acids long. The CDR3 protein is CASSQTLANEQYF. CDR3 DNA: TGTGCCAGCAGTCAAACGTTGGCCAATGAGCAGTACTTC.

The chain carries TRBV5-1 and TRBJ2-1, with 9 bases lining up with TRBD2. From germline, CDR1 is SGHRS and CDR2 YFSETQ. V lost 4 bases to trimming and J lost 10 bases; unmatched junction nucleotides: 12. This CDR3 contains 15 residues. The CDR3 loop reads CASSTPGAGGLEQFF. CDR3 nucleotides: TGCGCCAGCAGCACCCCCGGGGCGGGGGGGCTGGAGCAGTTCTTC.

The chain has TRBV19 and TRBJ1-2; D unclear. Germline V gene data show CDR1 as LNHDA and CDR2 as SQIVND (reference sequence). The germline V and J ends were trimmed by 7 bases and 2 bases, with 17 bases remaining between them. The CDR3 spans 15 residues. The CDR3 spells CASTKAGLWNYGYTF. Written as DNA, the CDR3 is TGTGCCAGTACCAAGGCAGGTCTTTGGAACTATGGCTACACCTTC.

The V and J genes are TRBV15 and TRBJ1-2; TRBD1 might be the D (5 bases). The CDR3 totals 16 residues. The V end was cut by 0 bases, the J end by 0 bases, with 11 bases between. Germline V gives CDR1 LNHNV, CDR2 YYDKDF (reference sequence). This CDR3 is CATSRERDSSNYGYTF. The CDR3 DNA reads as TGTGCCACCAGCAGAGAGAGGGACTCTTCTAACTATGGCTACACCTTC.

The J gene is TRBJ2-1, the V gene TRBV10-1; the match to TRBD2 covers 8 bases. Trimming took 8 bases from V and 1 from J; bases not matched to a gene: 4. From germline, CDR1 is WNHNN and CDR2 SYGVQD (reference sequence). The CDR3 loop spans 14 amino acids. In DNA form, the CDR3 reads TGCGCCAGCTCACCTAGCGGGTCCTACAATGAGCAGTTCTTC. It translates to CASSPSGSYNEQFF.

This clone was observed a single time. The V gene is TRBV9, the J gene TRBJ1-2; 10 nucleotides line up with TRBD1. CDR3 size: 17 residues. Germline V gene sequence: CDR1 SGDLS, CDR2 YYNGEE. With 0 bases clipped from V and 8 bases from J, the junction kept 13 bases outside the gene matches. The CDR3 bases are TGTGCCAGCAGCGTAGCTACTTTGGGGACAGGGGCTGGGGGCTACACCTTC. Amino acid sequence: CASSVATLGTGAGGYTF.

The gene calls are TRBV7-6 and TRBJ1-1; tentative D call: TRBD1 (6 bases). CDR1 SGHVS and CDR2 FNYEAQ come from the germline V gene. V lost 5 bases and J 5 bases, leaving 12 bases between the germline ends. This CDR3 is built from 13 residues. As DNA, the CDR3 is TGTGCCAGCAGCCCGGGGGGGCTGACTGAAGCTTTCTTT. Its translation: CASSPGGLTEAFF. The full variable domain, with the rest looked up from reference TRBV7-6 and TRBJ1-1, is GAGVSQSPRYKVTKRGQDVALRCDPISGHVSLYWYRQALGQGPEFLTYFNYEAQQDKSGLPNDRFSAERPEGSISTLTIQRTEQRDSAMYRCASSPGGLTEAFFGQGTRLTVV.

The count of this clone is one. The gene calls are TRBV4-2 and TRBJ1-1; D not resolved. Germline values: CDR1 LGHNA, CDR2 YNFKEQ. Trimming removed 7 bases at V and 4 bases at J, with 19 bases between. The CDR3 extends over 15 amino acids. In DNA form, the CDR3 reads TGTGCCAGCATGGGCAGCTCCCACTTAGGCACTGAAGCTTTCTTT. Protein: CASMGSSHLGTEAFF.

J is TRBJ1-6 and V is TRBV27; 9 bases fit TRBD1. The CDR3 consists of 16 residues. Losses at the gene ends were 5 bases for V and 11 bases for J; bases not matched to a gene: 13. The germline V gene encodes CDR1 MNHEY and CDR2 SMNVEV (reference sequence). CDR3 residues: CASSPPPGQGMAPLHF. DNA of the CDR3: TGTGCCAGCAGTCCCCCCCCGGGACAGGGTATGGCACCCCTCCACTTT.

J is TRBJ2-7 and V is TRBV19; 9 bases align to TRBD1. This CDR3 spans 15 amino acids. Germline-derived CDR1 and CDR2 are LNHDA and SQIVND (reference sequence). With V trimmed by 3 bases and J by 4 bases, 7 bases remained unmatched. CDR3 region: CASSIIRDRVYEQYF. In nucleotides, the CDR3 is TGTGCCAGTAGTATTATCCGGGACAGGGTTTACGAGCAGTACTTC.

CDR3 coding DNA: TGTGCCAGCACCACGACGGGGGGGTACGAGCAGTACTTC. Encoded protein: CASTTTGGYEQYF. The rearrangement links TRBV7-9 to TRBJ2-7, with 8 bases lining up with TRBD2. With 7 bases clipped from V and 4 bases from J, the junction kept 6 bases outside the gene matches. The CDR3 runs 13 residues. CDR1 SEHNR and CDR2 FQNEAQ come from the germline V gene (reference sequence).

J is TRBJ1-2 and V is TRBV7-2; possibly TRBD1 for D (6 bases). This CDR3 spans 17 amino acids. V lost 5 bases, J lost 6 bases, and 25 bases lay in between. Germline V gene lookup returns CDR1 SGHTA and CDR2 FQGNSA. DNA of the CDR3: TGTGCCAGCAGCCCCCGAACCGGGACATCGGAGTTCGATGGCTACACCTTC. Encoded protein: CASSPRTGTSEFDGYTF.

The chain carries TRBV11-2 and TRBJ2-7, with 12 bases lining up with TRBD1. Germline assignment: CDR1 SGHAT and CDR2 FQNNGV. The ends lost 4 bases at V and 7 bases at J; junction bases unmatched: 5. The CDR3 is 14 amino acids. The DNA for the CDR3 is TGTGCCAGCAGCTCGGGACAGGGGGCATGGGAGCAGTACTTC. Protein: CASSSGQGAWEQYF. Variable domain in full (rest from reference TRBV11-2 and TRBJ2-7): EAGVAQSPRYKIIEKRQSVAFWCNPISGHATLYWYQQILGQGPKLLIQFQNNGVVDDSQLPKDRFSAERLKGVDSTLKIQPAKLEDSAVYLCASSSGQGAWEQYFGPGTRLTVT.

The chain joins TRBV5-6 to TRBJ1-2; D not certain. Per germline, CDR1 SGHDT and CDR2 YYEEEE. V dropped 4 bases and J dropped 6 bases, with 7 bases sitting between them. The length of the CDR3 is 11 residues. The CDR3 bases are TGTGCCAGCAGCCGGGTCCATGGCTACACCTTC. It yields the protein CASSRVHGYTF. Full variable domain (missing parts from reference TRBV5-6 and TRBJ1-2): DAGVTQSPTHLIKTRGQQVTLRCSPKSGHDTVSWYQQALGQGPQFIFQYYEEEERQRGNFPDRFSGHQFPNYSSELNVNALLLGDSALYLCASSRVHGYTFGSGTRLTVV.

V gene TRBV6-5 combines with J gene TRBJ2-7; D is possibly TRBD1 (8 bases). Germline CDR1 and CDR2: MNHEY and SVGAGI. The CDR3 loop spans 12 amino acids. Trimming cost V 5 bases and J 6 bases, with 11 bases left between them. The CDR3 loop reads CASSTGGGEQYF. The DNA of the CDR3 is TGTGCCAGCAGTACAGGGGGGGGCGAGCAGTACTTC.

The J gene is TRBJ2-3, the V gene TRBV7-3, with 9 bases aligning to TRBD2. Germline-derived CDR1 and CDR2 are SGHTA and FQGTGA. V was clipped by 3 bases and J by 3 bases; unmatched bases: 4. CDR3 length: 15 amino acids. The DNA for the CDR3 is TGTGCCAGCAGCTTTGATAGCGGGGGTACAGATACGCAGTATTTT. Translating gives CASSFDSGGTDTQYF.

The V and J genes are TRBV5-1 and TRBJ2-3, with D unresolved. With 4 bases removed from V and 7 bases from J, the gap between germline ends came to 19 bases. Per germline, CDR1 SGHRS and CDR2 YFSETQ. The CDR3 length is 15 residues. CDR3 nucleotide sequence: TGCGCCAGCAGCCCAGAAATCCACAGCCCGAATACGCAGTATTTT. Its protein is CASSPEIHSPNTQYF. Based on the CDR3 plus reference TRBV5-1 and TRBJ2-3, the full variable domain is KAGVTQTPRYLIKTRGQQVTLSCSPISGHRSVSWYQQTPGQGLQFLFEYFSETQRNKGNFPGRFSGRQFSNSRSEMNVSTLELGDSALYLCASSPEIHSPNTQYFGPGTRLTVL.

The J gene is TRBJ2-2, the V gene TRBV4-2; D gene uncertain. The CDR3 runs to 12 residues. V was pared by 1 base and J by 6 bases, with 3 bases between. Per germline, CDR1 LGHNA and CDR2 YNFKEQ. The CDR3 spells CASSQAAGELFF. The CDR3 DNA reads TGTGCCAGCAGCCAAGCGGCCGGGGAGCTGTTTTTT.

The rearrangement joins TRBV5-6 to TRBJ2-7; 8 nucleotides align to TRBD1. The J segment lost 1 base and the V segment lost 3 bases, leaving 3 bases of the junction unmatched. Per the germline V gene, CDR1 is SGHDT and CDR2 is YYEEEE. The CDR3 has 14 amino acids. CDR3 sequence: CASSSGTGSYEQYF. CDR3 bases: TGTGCCAGCAGCTCCGGGACAGGATCCTACGAGCAGTACTTC.

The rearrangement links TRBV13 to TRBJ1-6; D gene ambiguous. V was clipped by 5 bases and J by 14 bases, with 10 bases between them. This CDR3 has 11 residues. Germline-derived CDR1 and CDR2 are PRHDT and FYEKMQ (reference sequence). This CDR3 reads CASSDDGALHF. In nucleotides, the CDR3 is TGTGCCAGCAGCGACGACGGGGCCCTCCACTTT.